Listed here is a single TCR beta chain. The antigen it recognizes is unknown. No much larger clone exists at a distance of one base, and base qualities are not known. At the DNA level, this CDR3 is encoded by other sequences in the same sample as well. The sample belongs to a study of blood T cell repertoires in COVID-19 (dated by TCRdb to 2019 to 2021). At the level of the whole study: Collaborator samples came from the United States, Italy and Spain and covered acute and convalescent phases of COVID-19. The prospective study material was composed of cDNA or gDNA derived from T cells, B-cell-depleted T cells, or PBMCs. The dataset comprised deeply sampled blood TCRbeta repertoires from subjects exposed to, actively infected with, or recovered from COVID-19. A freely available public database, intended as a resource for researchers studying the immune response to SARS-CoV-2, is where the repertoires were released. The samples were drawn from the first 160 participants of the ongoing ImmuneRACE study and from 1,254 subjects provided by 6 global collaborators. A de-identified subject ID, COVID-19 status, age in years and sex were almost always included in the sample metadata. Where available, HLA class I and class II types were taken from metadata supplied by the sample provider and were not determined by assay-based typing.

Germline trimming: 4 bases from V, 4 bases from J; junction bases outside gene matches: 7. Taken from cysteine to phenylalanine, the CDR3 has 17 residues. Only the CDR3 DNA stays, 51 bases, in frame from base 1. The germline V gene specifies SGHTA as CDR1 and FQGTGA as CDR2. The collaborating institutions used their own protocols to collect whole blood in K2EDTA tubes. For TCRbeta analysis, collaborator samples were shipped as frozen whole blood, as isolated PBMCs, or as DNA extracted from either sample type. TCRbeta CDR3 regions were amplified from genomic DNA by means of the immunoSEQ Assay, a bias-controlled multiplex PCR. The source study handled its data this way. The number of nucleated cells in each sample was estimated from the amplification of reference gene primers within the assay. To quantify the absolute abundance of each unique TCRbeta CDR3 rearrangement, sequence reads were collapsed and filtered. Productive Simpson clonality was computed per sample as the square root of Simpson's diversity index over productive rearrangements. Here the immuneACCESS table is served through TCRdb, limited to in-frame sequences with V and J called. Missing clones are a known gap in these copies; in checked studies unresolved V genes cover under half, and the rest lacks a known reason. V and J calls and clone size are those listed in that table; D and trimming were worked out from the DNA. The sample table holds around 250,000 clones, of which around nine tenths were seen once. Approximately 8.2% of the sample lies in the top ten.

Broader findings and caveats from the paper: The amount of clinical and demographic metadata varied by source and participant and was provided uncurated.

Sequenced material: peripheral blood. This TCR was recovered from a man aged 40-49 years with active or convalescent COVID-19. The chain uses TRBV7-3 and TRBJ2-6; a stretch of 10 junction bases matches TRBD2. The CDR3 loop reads CASSSASGRWGANVLTF. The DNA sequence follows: TGTGCCAGCAGCTCGGCTAGCGGGAGATGGGGGGCCAACGTCCTGACTTTC.